The next 14 T cell receptor beta chains were all read from a single sample in a study of shared clonotypes between healthy human individuals. Produced via immunoSEQ multiplex PCR; TCRdb's table is partial and in-frame only. The sample includes around 1.6 million clones, 95% to 99% of them seen just once. What was sequenced was naive CD4+ T cells sorted from blood. Subset meaning: CD45RA+ positively selected. Every receptor here comes from a man under 40 in good health.

This rearrangement joins TRBV28 to TRBJ2-3; D might be TRBD2 (5 bases). The germline V gene has CDR1 MDHEN and CDR2 SYDVKM. The CDR3 contains 12 residues. V lost 7 bases and J lost 1, with 6 bases in between. The CDR3 DNA reads TGTGCCAGCAAGGAGGGCACAGATACGCAGTATTTT. Its protein product is CASKEGTDTQYF.

The chain couples TRBV4-3 to TRBJ2-1; 7 bases line up with TRBD1. The CDR3 consists of 15 residues. V shed 4 bases and J 5 bases; nucleotides not matched to a gene: 8. CDR1 and CDR2 (germline): LGHNA, YSLEER. Here the CDR3 reads CASSPRTGLNNEQFF. CDR3 sequence (DNA): TGCGCCAGCAGCCCCCGGACAGGCCTTAACAATGAGCAGTTCTTC.

This chain uses TRBV11-2 with TRBJ2-7, with TRBD2 matching 9 bases. V shed 10 bases and J 7 bases; nucleotides not matched to a gene: 11. CDR1 SGHAT and CDR2 FQNNGV come from the germline V gene. The CDR3 has 13 amino acids. CDR3 amino acids: CATQRSGRWEQYF. The CDR3 DNA follows: TGTGCCACCCAGCGGAGCGGGAGGTGGGAGCAGTACTTC.

The V and J genes are TRBV5-8 and TRBJ2-3; D gene unclear. The CDR3 loop spans 11 amino acids. The germline V gene encodes CDR1 SGHTS and CDR2 YDEGEE. The V gene lost 1 base and the J gene lost 4 bases, with 1 base spanning the gap. The CDR3 region has the DNA TGTGCCAGCAGCTTGTCAGATACGCAGTATTTT. Residues: CASSLSDTQYF.

The V and J genes are TRBV5-1 and TRBJ2-1, with D uncertain. Germline CDR1 SGHRS, CDR2 YFSETQ. V gave up 0 bases and J gave up 10 bases, with 11 bases separating them. This CDR3 is 13 amino acids long. CDR3 in amino acids: CASSLAEESEQFF. The CDR3 DNA reads TGCGCCAGCAGCTTGGCCGAGGAGTCGGAGCAGTTCTTC.

The V gene is TRBV11-2, the J gene TRBJ2-1, with TRBD2 as a possible D gene (5 bases). Germline CDR1 is SGHAT and CDR2 is FQNNGV. The CDR3 loop spans 13 amino acids. The V gene lost 4 bases and the J gene lost 9 bases, with 13 bases spanning the gap. The CDR3 spells CASSSDPAGEQFF. CDR3 DNA: TGTGCCAGCAGCTCGGACCCTGCGGGTGAGCAGTTCTTC.

This clone appeared a single time. J is TRBJ2-5 and V is TRBV6-1; the match to TRBD2 covers 14 bases. This CDR3 has 14 amino acids. Germline V gene data show CDR1 as MNHNS and CDR2 as SASEGT. V lost 8 bases and J lost 4; bases outside the gene matches: 3. The DNA of the CDR3 is TGTGCCAGCGCCGGGACTAGCGGGAGAGAGACCCAGTACTTC. This gives the protein CASAGTSGRETQYF.

V usage is TRBV28 and J usage is TRBJ2-5; the D is unclear. CDR3 length equals 15 residues. Germline CDR1 and CDR2: MDHEN and SYDVKM. V was shortened by 5 bases and J by 1 base, with 14 bases between the two germline ends. This CDR3 reads CASSAAGLAQETQYF. CDR3 DNA sequence: TGTGCCAGCAGTGCAGCCGGGTTGGCCCAAGAGACCCAGTACTTC. Full variable domain (outside the CDR3, taken from reference TRBV28 and TRBJ2-5): DVKVTQSSRYLVKRTGEKVFLECVQDMDHENMFWYRQDPGLGLRLIYFSYDVKMKEKGDIPEGYSVSREKKERFSLILESASTNQTSMYLCASSAAGLAQETQYFGPGTRLLVL.

This chain joins TRBV7-9 and TRBJ1-1; a weak D match, TRBD1 (6 bases). V lost 3 bases to trimming and J lost 7 bases, with 15 bases between them. The CDR3 totals 14 residues. Germline CDR1 is SEHNR and CDR2 is FQNEAQ (reference sequence). In nucleotides, the CDR3 is TGTGCCAGCAGCTTCATTACCGAGGGGGATGAAGCTTTCTTT. This translates into CASSFITEGDEAFF. Together with reference TRBV7-9 and TRBJ1-1, the CDR3 gives the full variable domain: DTGVSQNPRHKITKRGQNVTFRCDPISEHNRLYWYRQTLGQGPEFLTYFQNEAQLEKSRLLSDRFSAERPKGSFSTLEIQRTEQGDSAMYLCASSFITEGDEAFFGQGTRLTVV.

The rearrangement joins TRBV28 to TRBJ2-7, with D hard to call. V was clipped by 5 bases and J by 3 bases, with 14 bases between them. Germline CDR1 MDHEN, CDR2 SYDVKM. The CDR3 contains 14 residues. CDR3 residues: CASSPPGFFYEQYF. CDR3 sequence (DNA): TGTGCCAGCAGTCCACCCGGGTTCTTCTACGAGCAGTACTTC.

A remark on this clone: This CDR3 is also generated by other DNA sequences in the sample. The CDR3 protein is CASSPFGGTEAFF. CDR3 in DNA: TGCGCCAGCAGCCCCTTCGGAGGCACTGAAGCTTTCTTT. The genes are TRBV5-1 and TRBJ1-1; D unclear. The germline gives CDR1 SGHRS, CDR2 YFSETQ. This CDR3 has 13 amino acids. Trimming removed 4 bases from V and 4 bases from J, with 11 bases in between.

The gene calls are TRBV15 and TRBJ2-2; 7 bases are shared with TRBD2. The CDR3 is made up of 14 amino acids. Losses at the gene ends were 3 bases for V and 7 bases for J; bases not matched to a gene: 5. The V gene's germline CDR1 is LNHNV and CDR2 YYDKDF (reference sequence). The CDR3 DNA follows: TGTGCCACCAGCAGGGGAGGGACTATCGGGGAGCTGTTTTTT. It is translated as CATSRGGTIGELFF.

V gene TRBV5-5 combines with J gene TRBJ2-1; a possible D gene is TRBD2 (5 bases). Trimming pared 1 base from V and 9 bases from J, leaving 11 bases between. The CDR3 covers 13 residues. Germline loops: CDR1 SGHKS, CDR2 YYEKEE (reference sequence). For the CDR3, the DNA is TGTGCCAGCAGCTTGAAGCCCCGGGGTGAGCAGTTCTTC. Amino acids: CASSLKPRGEQFF.

V usage is TRBV5-4 and J usage is TRBJ2-2; the D gene is possibly TRBD2 (5 bases). The CDR3 spans 16 residues. V was cut by 0 bases and J by 7 bases, with 16 bases left in between. Germline V gene lookup returns CDR1 SGHNT and CDR2 YYREEE (reference sequence). This chain's CDR3 is CASSLAKWESGGELFF. CDR3 DNA sequence: TGTGCCAGCAGCTTGGCCAAGTGGGAGTCCGGCGGGGAGCTGTTTTTT.